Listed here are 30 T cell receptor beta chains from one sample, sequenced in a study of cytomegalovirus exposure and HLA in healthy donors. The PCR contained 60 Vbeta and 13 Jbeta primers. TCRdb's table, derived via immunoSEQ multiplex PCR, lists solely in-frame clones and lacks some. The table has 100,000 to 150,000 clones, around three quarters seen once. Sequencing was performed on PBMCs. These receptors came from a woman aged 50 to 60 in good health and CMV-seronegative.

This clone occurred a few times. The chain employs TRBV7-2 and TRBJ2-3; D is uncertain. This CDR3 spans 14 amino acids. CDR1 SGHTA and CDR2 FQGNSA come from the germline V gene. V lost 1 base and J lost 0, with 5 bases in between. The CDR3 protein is CASSLGPSTDTQYF. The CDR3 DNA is TGTGCCAGCAGCTTAGGGCCGAGCACAGATACGCAGTATTTT.

Here the CDR3 reads CAWSVPGRDSNEQFF. The CDR3 nucleotides are TGTGCCTGGAGTGTACCCGGGAGGGACTCCAATGAGCAGTTCTTC. This sequence joins TRBV30 and TRBJ2-1; 8 positions match TRBD2. The germline CDR1 and CDR2 sequences are GTSNPN and SVGIG (reference sequence). V dropped 0 bases and J dropped 6; count of bases not matched to a gene: 7. The CDR3 consists of 15 residues.

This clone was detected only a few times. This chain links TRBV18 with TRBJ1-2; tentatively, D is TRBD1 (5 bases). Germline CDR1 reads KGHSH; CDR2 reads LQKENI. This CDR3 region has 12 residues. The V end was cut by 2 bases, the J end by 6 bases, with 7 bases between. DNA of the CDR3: TGTGCCAGCTCACCAGCGGGGGATGGCTACACCTTC. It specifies CASSPAGDGYTF.

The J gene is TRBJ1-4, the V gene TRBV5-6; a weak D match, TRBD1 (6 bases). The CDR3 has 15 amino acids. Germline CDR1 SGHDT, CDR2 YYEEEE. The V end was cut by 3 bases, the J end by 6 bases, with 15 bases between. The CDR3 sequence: CASSSWGGADEKLFF. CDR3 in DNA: TGTGCCAGCAGCTCCTGGGGGGGGGCGGATGAAAAACTGTTTTTT.

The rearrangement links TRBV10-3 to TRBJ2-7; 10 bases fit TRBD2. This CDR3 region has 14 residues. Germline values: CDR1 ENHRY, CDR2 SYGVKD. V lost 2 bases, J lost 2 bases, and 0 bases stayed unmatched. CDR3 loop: CAISELAGAYEQYF. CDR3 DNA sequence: TGTGCCATCAGTGAGCTAGCGGGAGCCTACGAGCAGTACTTC.

DNA of the CDR3: TGTGCCAGCAGCCGGGACAGAGATAACACTGAAGCTTTCTTT. Its protein is CASSRDRDNTEAFF. The chain couples TRBV7-2 to TRBJ1-1; the match to TRBD1 covers 7 bases. Trimming at V came to 5 bases and at J to 2 bases, leaving 5 bases not matched to a gene. CDR3 length: 14 residues. CDR1 SGHTA and CDR2 FQGNSA come from the germline V gene.

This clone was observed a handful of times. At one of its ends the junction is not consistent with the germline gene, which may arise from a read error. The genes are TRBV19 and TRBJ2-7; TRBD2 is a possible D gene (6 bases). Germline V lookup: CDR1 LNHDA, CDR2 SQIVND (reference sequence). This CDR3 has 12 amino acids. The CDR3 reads CASIGGDWVVHF. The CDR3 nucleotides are TGTGCCAGTATAGGAGGGGACTGGGTAGTCCACTTC. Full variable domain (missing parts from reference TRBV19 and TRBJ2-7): DGGITQSPKYLFRKEGQNVTLSCEQNLNHDAMYWYRQDPGQGLRLIYYSQIVNDFQKGDIAEGYSVSREKKESFPLTVTSAQKNPTAFYLCASIGGDWVVHFGPGTRLTVT.

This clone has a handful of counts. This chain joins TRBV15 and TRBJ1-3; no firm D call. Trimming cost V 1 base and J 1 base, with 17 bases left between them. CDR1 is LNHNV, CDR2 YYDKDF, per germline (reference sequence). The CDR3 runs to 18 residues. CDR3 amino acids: CATSRGRGLTASGNTIYF. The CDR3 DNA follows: TGTGCCACCAGCAGAGGGAGAGGGTTGACCGCTTCTGGAAACACCATATATTTT.

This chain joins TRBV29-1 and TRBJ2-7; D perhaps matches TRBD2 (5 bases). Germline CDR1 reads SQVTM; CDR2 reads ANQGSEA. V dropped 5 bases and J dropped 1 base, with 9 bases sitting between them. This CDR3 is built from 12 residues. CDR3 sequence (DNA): TGCAGCGTTTTCGGGGAATCCTACGAGCAGTACTTC. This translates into CSVFGESYEQYF.

CDR3 nucleotide sequence: TGCAGTGCTATAGGCGGTAATGAGCAGTTCTTC. It codes for CSAIGGNEQFF. The gene calls are TRBV20-1 and TRBJ2-1; D is unresolved. The CDR3 spans 11 residues. The germline V and J ends were trimmed by 4 bases and 7 bases, with 8 bases remaining between them. Germline V gives CDR1 DFQATT, CDR2 SNEGSKA (reference sequence).

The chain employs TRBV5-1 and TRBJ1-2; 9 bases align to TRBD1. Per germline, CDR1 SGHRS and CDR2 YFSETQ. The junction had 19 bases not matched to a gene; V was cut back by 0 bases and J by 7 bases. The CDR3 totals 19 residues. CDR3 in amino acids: CASSLAPVGPGTGRGGYTF. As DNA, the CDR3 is TGCGCCAGCAGCTTGGCCCCGGTGGGGCCCGGGACAGGGAGGGGTGGCTACACCTTC. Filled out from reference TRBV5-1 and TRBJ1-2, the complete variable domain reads KAGVTQTPRYLIKTRGQQVTLSCSPISGHRSVSWYQQTPGQGLQFLFEYFSETQRNKGNFPGRFSGRQFSNSRSEMNVSTLELGDSALYLCASSLAPVGPGTGRGGYTFGSGTRLTVV.

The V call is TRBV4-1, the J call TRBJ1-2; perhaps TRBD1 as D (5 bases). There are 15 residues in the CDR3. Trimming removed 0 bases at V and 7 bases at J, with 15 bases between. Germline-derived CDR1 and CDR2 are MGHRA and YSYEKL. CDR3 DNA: TGCGCCAGCAGCCAAGATTATGCGGGGCTGGGTGGCTACACCTTC. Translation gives CASSQDYAGLGGYTF.

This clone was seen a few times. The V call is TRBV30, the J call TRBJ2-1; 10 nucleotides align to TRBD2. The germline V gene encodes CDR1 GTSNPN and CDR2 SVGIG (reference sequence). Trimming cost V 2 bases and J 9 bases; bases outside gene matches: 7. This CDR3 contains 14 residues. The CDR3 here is CAWSRASGSFEQFF. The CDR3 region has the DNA TGTGCCTGGAGTAGGGCTAGCGGGAGTTTTGAGCAGTTCTTC.

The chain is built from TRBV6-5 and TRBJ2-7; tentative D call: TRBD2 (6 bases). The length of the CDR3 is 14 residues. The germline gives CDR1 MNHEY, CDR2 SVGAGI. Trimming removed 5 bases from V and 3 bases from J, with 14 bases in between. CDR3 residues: CASSRSSESYEQYF. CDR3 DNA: TGTGCCAGCAGTCGGTCTAGCGAGAGCTACGAGCAGTACTTC.

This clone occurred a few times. CDR3 region: CASSRVYSYEQYF. The CDR3 nucleotides are TGTGCCAGCAGTCGAGTTTACTCCTACGAGCAGTACTTC. This sequence joins TRBV28 and TRBJ2-7; no reliable D call. Trimming took off 5 bases at V and 0 bases at J, with 8 bases between the two ends. CDR1 is MDHEN and CDR2 is SYDVKM in the germline V gene. The CDR3 consists of 13 residues. Based on the CDR3 plus reference TRBV28 and TRBJ2-7, the full variable domain is DVKVTQSSRYLVKRTGEKVFLECVQDMDHENMFWYRQDPGLGLRLIYFSYDVKMKEKGDIPEGYSVSREKKERFSLILESASTNQTSMYLCASSRVYSYEQYFGPGTRLTVT.

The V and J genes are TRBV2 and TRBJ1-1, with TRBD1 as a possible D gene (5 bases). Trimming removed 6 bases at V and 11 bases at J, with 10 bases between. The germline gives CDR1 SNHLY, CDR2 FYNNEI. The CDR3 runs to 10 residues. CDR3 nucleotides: TGTGCCAGCAGAGGGGCGGGGGCTTTCTTT. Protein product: CASRGAGAFF.

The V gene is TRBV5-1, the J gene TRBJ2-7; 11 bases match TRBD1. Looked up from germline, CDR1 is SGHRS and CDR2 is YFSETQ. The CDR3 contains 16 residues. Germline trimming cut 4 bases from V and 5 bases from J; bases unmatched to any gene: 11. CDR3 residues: CASSISGTGGRDEQYF. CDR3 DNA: TGCGCCAGCAGCATCTCCGGGACAGGGGGTAGGGACGAGCAGTACTTC.

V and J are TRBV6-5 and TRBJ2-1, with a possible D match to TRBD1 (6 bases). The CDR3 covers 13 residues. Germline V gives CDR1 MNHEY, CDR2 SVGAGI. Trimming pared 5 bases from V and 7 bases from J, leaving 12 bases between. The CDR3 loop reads CASSKQGWNEQFF. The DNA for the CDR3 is TGTGCCAGCAGTAAACAGGGTTGGAATGAGCAGTTCTTC.

The CDR3: CSVEGTTSGNTIYF. Here the CDR3 DNA reads TGCAGCGTTGAAGGAACAACCTCTGGAAACACCATATATTTT. The chain uses TRBV29-1 and TRBJ1-3; D gene uncertain. V lost 1 base and J 0 bases, leaving 7 bases between the germline ends. The CDR3 runs to 14 residues. Germline V gene data show CDR1 as SQVTM and CDR2 as ANQGSEA.

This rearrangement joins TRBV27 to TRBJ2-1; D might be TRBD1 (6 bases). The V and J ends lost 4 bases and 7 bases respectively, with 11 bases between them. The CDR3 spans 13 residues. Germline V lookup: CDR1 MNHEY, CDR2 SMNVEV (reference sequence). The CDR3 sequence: CASSWTVGNEQFF. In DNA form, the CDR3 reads TGTGCCAGCAGTTGGACAGTTGGAAATGAGCAGTTCTTC.

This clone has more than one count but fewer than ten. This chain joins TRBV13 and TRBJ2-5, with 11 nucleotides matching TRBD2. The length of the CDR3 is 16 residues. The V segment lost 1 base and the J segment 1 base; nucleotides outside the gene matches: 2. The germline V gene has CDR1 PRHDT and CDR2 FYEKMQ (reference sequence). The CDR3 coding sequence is TGTGCCAGCAGCTTAGTCGGGACTAGCGGCCAAGAGACCCAGTACTTC. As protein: CASSLVGTSGQETQYF. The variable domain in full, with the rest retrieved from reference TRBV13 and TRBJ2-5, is AAGVIQSPRHLIKEKRETATLKCYPIPRHDTVYWYQQGPGQDPQFLISFYEKMQSDKGSIPDRFSAQQFSDYHSELNMSSLELGDSALYFCASSLVGTSGQETQYFGPGTRLLVL.

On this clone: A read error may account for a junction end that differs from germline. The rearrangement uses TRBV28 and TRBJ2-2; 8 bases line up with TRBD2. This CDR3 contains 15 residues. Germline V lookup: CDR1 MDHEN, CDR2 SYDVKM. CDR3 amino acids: CASTSSAGGIWGAVF. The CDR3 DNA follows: TGTGCCAGCACTTCCTCGGCGGGGGGAATCTGGGGAGCTGTTTTT. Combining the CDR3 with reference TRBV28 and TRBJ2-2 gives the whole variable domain DVKVTQSSRYLVKRTGEKVFLECVQDMDHENMFWYRQDPGLGLRLIYFSYDVKMKEKGDIPEGYSVSREKKERFSLILESASTNQTSMYLCASTSSAGGIWGAVFGEGSRLTVL.

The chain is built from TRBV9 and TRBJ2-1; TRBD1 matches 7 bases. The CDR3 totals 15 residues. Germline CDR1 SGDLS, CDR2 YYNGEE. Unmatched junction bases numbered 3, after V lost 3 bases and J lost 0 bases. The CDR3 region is CASSGQGNSYNEQFF. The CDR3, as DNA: TGTGCCAGCAGCGGACAGGGAAACTCCTACAATGAGCAGTTCTTC. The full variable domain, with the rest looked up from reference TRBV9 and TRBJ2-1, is DSGVTQTPKHLITATGQRVTLRCSPRSGDLSVYWYQQSLDQGLQFLIQYYNGEERAKGNILERFSAQQFPDLHSELNLSSLELGDSALYFCASSGQGNSYNEQFFGPGTRLTVL.

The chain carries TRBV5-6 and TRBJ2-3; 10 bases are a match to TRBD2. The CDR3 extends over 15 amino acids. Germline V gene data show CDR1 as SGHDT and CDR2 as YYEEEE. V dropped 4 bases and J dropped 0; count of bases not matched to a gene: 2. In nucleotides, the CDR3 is TGTGCCAGCAGCGGACTAGCGGACAGCACAGATACGCAGTATTTT. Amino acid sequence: CASSGLADSTDTQYF.

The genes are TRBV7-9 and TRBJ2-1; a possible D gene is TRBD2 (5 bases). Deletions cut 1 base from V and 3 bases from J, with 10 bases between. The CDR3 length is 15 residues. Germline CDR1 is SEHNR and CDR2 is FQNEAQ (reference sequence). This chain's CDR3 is CASSLGPEGYNEQFF. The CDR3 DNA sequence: TGTGCCAGCAGCTTAGGACCTGAGGGCTACAATGAGCAGTTCTTC.

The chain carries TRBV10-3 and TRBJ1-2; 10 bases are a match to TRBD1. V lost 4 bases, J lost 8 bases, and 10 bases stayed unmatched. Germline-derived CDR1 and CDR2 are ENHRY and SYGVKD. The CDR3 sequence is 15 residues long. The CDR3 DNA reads TGTGCCATCAGTGGGGCCCTTGGACAGGGGGAAGGCTACACCTTC. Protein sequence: CAISGALGQGEGYTF.

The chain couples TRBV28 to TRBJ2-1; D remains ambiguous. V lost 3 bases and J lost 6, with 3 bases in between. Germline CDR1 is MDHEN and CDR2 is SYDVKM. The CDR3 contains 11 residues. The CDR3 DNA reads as TGTGCCAGCAGTTTTATCAATGAGCAGTTCTTC. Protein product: CASSFINEQFF.

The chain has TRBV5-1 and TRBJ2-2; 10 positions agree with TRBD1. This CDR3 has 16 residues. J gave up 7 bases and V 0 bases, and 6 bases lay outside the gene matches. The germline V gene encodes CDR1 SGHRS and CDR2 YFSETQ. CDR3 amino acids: CASSLGPTGGGGELFF. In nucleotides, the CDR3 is TGCGCCAGCAGCTTGGGACCGACAGGGGGCGGCGGGGAGCTGTTTTTT.

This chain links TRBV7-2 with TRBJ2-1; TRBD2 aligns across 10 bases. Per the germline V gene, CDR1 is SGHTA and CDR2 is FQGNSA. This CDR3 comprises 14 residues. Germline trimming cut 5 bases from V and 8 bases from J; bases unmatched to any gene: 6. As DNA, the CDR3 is TGTGCCAGCAGCCCTAGCGGGAGCGTCGATGAGCAGTTCTTC. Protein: CASSPSGSVDEQFF.

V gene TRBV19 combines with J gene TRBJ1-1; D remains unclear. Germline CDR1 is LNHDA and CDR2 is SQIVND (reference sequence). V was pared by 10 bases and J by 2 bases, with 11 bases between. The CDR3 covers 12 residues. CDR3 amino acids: CAIENGNTEAFF. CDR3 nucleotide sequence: TGTGCCATAGAGAACGGTAACACTGAAGCTTTCTTT.